A selection of T cell receptor beta chains follows, all from one sample in a study of blood T cell repertoires in COVID-19. Produced via immunoSEQ multiplex PCR; TCRdb's table is partial and in-frame only. Here the sample spans over 20,000 clones, roughly 90% being singletons. The sequenced sample was peripheral blood. The receptors shown here come from a human donor in a cohort sampled during active COVID-19. CDR3s include the opening cysteine and the closing phenylalanine or tryptophan. The D gene is left open where the match is weak. Only some rows state a clone size, as once, few, many or a class for expanded clones.

size,D,V,J,DNA,CDR3
once,-,TRBV19,TRBJ1-1,TGTGCCAGTAGTGTCCACAGGGACACTGAAGCTTTCTTT,CASSVHRDTEAFF
-,-,TRBV9,TRBJ1-5,TGTGCCAGCAGCGTAGATTTGGCTGAACAGCCCCAGCATTTT,CASSVDLAEQPQHF
-,-,TRBV14,TRBJ2-7,TGTGCCAGCAGCCAAGATGGGGGACGACGGGACATAACACCGAGCTCCTACGAGCAGTACTTC,CASSQDGGRRDITPSSYEQYF
-,-,TRBV30,TRBJ1-1,TGTGCCTGGAGTGTAAACGGGTGGACTGAAGCTTTCTTT,CAWSVNGWTEAFF
once,-,TRBV27,TRBJ2-1,TGTGCCAGCAGTTTGGGACTTAGGGCTACCTTGCACGAGCAGTTCTTC,CASSLGLRATLHEQFF
-,-,TRBV7-9,TRBJ1-1,TGTGCCAGCAGCTGGAGGGAGAACACTGAAGCTTTCTTT,CASSWRENTEAFF
-,-,TRBV27,TRBJ2-3,TGTGCCAGCAGTTTAGGAAGCGTCAGCACAGATACGCAGTATTTT,CASSLGSVSTDTQYF
-,TRBD2,TRBV5-4,TRBJ2-2,TGTGCCAGCAGCCCCGGGGGGGAGACGACCGGGGAGCTGTTTTTT,CASSPGGETTGELFF
-,-,TRBV30,TRBJ2-2,TGTGCCCGGGAGGGCAGGGGGCAGAACGGGGAGCTGTTTTTT,CAREGRGQNGELFF
-,TRBD1,TRBV24-1,TRBJ1-1,TGTGCCATCCAGGACAGGATGAACACTGAAGCTTTCTTT,CAIQDRMNTEAFF
-,TRBD2,TRBV9,TRBJ2-5,TGTGCCAGCAGCTCAATAGCGGGGCGGGAGACCCAGTACTTC,CASSSIAGRETQYF
once,-,TRBV27,TRBJ1-1,TGTGCCAGCAGTTTATCCACAGGGCGAGCTTTCTTT,CASSLSTGRAFF
-,-,TRBV27,TRBJ1-5,TGTGAAAGGGGCGGTCAGCCCCAGCATTTT,CERGGQPQHF
-,-,TRBV4-1,TRBJ2-3,TGCGCCAGCAGCCATTCCCCCCAAGGGGTCCCGCTCGGCAGTTACACAGATACGCAGTATTTT,CASSHSPQGVPLGSYTDTQYF
-,TRBD2,TRBV5-5,TRBJ2-5,TGTGCCAGCAGCCCCCTAGCGGGAGGACCCCAAGAGACCCAGTACTTC,CASSPLAGGPQETQYF
-,TRBD1,TRBV18,TRBJ2-7,TGTGCCAGCTCACCAGGACAGGGTGTCCTCTACGAGCAGTACTTC,CASSPGQGVLYEQYF
-,-,TRBV24-1,TRBJ1-2,TGTGCCACCAGTGATTTCCGCGGTGAGGGCTACACCTTC,CATSDFRGEGYTF
-,TRBD1,TRBV5-4,TRBJ1-2,TGTGCCAGCAGCTTGGTTGGGACAGATGGCTACACCTTC,CASSLVGTDGYTF
-,-,TRBV11-2,TRBJ2-7,TGTGCCAGCAGCTCCACAGGGAGAGGGTCCTACGAGCAGTACTTC,CASSSTGRGSYEQYF
once,-,TRBV5-6,TRBJ2-5,TGTGCCAGCAGCTGGGCCGCACGGACCCAGTACTTC,CASSWAARTQYF
few,TRBD1,TRBV7-6,TRBJ2-1,TGTGCCAGCGGTGCGGGGACAGGGGTCAATGAGCAGTTCTTC,CASGAGTGVNEQFF
-,TRBD1,TRBV7-3,TRBJ1-1,TGTGCCAGCAGCCCAGGGACAGGGACCTTAAGCACTGAAGCTTTCTTT,CASSPGTGTLSTEAFF
-,-,TRBV4-1,TRBJ1-2,TGCGCCAGCAGCCAAGAGGCAGCAGGCAACTATGGCTACACCTTC,CASSQEAAGNYGYTF
-,-,TRBV7-9,TRBJ1-1,TGTGCCAGCAGCCCACAGGGCATGAACACTGAAGCTTTCTTT,CASSPQGMNTEAFF
once,-,TRBV28,TRBJ1-2,TGTGCCAGCAGTTGGGGGGAATATGGCTACACCTTC,CASSWGEYGYTF
-,-,TRBV6-6,TRBJ2-7,TGTGCCAGCAGTTACTTGTCCAGGGACGAGCAGTACTTC,CASSYLSRDEQYF
-,TRBD1,TRBV13,TRBJ1-2,TGTGCCAGCAGCCTTGGGGACAGGATCCCCGCTAACTATGGCTACACCTTC,CASSLGDRIPANYGYTF
-,TRBD1,TRBV18,TRBJ1-6,TGTGCCAGCTCACCAATCGGACAGGGGGGTTCACCCCTCCACTTT,CASSPIGQGGSPLHF
-,TRBD1,TRBV3-1/TRBV3-2,TRBJ1-1,TGTGCCAGCAGCCACCCAGGGGGCTTTTACACTGAAGCTTTCTTT,CASSHPGGFYTEAFF
-,TRBD2,TRBV2,TRBJ2-2,TGTGCCAGCAGAAAGGGGAGGGCTGTCACCGGGGAGCTGTTTTTT,CASRKGRAVTGELFF
-,TRBD2,TRBV24-1,TRBJ2-1,TGTGCCACCAGTGACGGGACTAGCGGGAGAAAATCCTACAATGAGCAGTTCTTC,CATSDGTSGRKSYNEQFF
-,TRBD2,TRBV27,TRBJ2-1,TGTGCCAGCACCCTCAGAGCGGGAGGGCCCTTTGAGCAGTTCTTC,CASTLRAGGPFEQFF
-,TRBD2,TRBV30,TRBJ2-1,TGTGCCTGGTCGGGAGGCCTGCCCAGCTCCTACAATGAGCAGTTCTTC,CAWSGGLPSSYNEQFF
-,TRBD1,TRBV7-9,TRBJ1-2,TGTGCCAGCAGCCCACTTGGACAGGGAAATTTGGATGGCTACACCTTC,CASSPLGQGNLDGYTF
-,TRBD1,TRBV20-1,TRBJ2-1,TGCAGTGCTAGTGCGACAGGGACCGACTACAATGAGCAGTTCTTC,CSASATGTDYNEQFF
-,TRBD2,TRBV3-1/TRBV3-2,TRBJ2-1,TGTGCCAGCAGCCAACCGACTAGCGGTAACAATGAGCAGTTCTTC,CASSQPTSGNNEQFF
-,TRBD1,TRBV4-1,TRBJ1-1,TGCGCCAGCAGCCAGTACACCGGGACAGCGAACACTGAAGCTTTCTTT,CASSQYTGTANTEAFF
-,TRBD1,TRBV13,TRBJ1-4,TGTGCCAGCAGCGGACCGGGACAGGGGGATGAAAAACTGTTTTTT,CASSGPGQGDEKLFF
-,TRBD1,TRBV5-5,TRBJ1-6,TGTGCCAGCAGCTTGTCCGGGACAGCATATAATTCACCCCTCCACTTT,CASSLSGTAYNSPLHF
-,-,TRBV7-8,TRBJ2-3,TGTGCCAGCAGCGCAGAGGGAGTTACGCCTACGCAGTATTTT,CASSAEGVTPTQYF
-,TRBD1,TRBV25-1,TRBJ2-7,TGTGCCAGCAGTGAATACGGGACAGGGTCAAAGCAGTACTTC,CASSEYGTGSKQYF
-,TRBD1,TRBV28,TRBJ1-5,TGTGCCAGCACCACGACAGGGGAGGAACAGCCCCAGCATTTT,CASTTTGEEQPQHF
once,TRBD1,TRBV5-1,TRBJ1-1,TGCGCCAGCAGCACCGGGACAGGGCGAGAAAGTGAAGCTTTCTTT,CASSTGTGRESEAFF
-,-,TRBV9,TRBJ1-2,TGTGCCAGCAGCGTAGGGGCAATGGGCTACACCTTC,CASSVGAMGYTF
once,-,TRBV18,TRBJ1-6,TGTGCCAGCTCACCATCGGGGAATAATTCACCCCTCCACTTT,CASSPSGNNSPLHF
-,-,TRBV30,TRBJ1-5,TGTGCCTGGAGTGGGGGGGGGTTCAGCCAGCCCCAGCATTTT,CAWSGGGFSQPQHF
-,TRBD1,TRBV7-9,TRBJ2-1,TGTGCCAGCAGCTCCACAGACAGGGTCTCTATCTATGAGCAGTTCTTC,CASSSTDRVSIYEQFF
-,TRBD1,TRBV5-1,TRBJ2-2,TGCGCCAGCAGCTTGGGGGACAGATACACCGGGGAGCTGTTTTTT,CASSLGDRYTGELFF
-,TRBD2,TRBV7-8,TRBJ2-5,TGTGCCAGCAGCTTAGTGGTAGCGGGATCGTTGGAGACCCAGTACTTC,CASSLVVAGSLETQYF
-,-,TRBV27,TRBJ2-7,TGTGCCAGCAGTTTAAGGAGTGACGCCTACGAGCAGTACTTC,CASSLRSDAYEQYF
-,TRBD1,TRBV19,TRBJ1-1,TGTGCCACCCACAGGGGTATGAACACTGAAGCTTTCTTT,CATHRGMNTEAFF
-,-,TRBV24-1,TRBJ1-2,TGTGCCACCAGTGAGTATGACAGCTATGGCTACACCTTC,CATSEYDSYGYTF
-,TRBD1,TRBV5-1,TRBJ1-1,TGCGCCAGCAGCTTTCGGACAGGTGACACTGAAGCTTTCTTT,CASSFRTGDTEAFF
-,-,TRBV5-4,TRBJ1-2,TGTGCCAGCAGCTCTACGGGTGGCTACACCTTC,CASSSTGGYTF
-,-,TRBV28,TRBJ1-2,TGTGCCAGCAGTCCAAACAGGCCCGGGGGGTATGGCTACACCTTC,CASSPNRPGGYGYTF